This T cell receptor (beta chain) was retrieved from a study of cytomegalovirus exposure and HLA in healthy donors. Study summary: An early release of data contained tens of millions of unique TCRs, which came from HLA-typed donors.

On this clone: What it recognizes is unknown.

CDR1 MNHNY and CDR2 SVGAGI come from the germline V gene (reference sequence). The V and J ends lost 0 bases and 10 bases respectively, with 10 bases between them. The CDR3 is made up of 13 amino acids. General study findings and limits: Follow-up analysis later connected one missense variant in DCLRE1C with trimming of TCR beta V- and J-genes. Near-uniform donor sequencing depth was presumed by presence/absence analyses.

The PCR ran on 60 Vbeta and 13 Jbeta primers. TCRdb's copy holds only in-frame clones and misses some; the assay was immunoSEQ multiplex PCR. The table includes roughly 170,000 clones, roughly 86% detected once. Sequencing used PBMCs. This chain joins TRBV6-6 and TRBJ2-1; D is possibly TRBD2 (5 bases). This TCR derives from a girl under 18 in good health and CMV-seropositive. The CDR3 spells CASSYSICGEQFF. CDR3 nucleotide sequence: TGTGCCAGCAGTTACTCGATTTGCGGGGAGCAGTTCTTC.